This TCR beta chain was documented in a study of blood T cells in healthy people across ages. Study results and limitations: Since the PBMCs were unsorted, naive and antigen-experienced cells could not be conclusively compared. Versus aged donors, long-lived donors had higher diversity and more naive CD4+ cells.

The authors ran a second PCR of roughly 6 to 11 cycles using a sample-barcoded 5' primer and a J-beta primer mix. Each cDNA molecule received a tag from a template-switch adaptor that had 12 random nucleotides. TCRdb passed the 5' RACE reads through MiXCR, listing each CDR3 protein once. The sample records roughly 1,700,000 distinct CDR3 sequences, under 30% being singletons. CDR3 size: 11 residues. The ends were cut back, 3 bases at V and 4 bases at J, with 2 bases in the middle. The germline V gene has CDR1 ENHRY and CDR2 SYGVKD. About this clonotype itself: The antigen is undetermined. A clone one base away is much larger, so this may be a read error.

V and J are TRBV10-3 and TRBJ2-3; the D is unclear. The TCR originated in a woman aged 30 to 39 in good health. Sequenced sample: blood. The CDR3 reads CAISDSDTQYF. Here the CDR3 DNA reads TGTGCCATCAGTGACTCAGATACGCAGTATTTT.